This T cell receptor (beta chain) was observed in a study of blood T cell repertoires in COVID-19. TCRdb keeps only in-frame clones here, not all; method: immunoSEQ multiplex PCR. The sample consists of about 130,000 clones, 86% of them appearing once. J was trimmed by 0 bases and V by 8 bases; bases with no gene match: 3. The CDR3 contains 14 residues. Germline CDR1 reads SGHNT; CDR2 reads YENEEA. The origin of this receptor is a man aged 50 to 60 who had recovered from COVID-19. V and J are TRBV11-3 and TRBJ2-2; 7 bases match TRBD1. The sample taken for sequencing was PBMCs or T cells enriched from blood (not recorded which). This CDR3 reads CASRGQPNTGELFF. CDR3 in DNA: TGTGCCAGCCGGGGACAGCCGAACACCGGGGAGCTGTTTTTT.